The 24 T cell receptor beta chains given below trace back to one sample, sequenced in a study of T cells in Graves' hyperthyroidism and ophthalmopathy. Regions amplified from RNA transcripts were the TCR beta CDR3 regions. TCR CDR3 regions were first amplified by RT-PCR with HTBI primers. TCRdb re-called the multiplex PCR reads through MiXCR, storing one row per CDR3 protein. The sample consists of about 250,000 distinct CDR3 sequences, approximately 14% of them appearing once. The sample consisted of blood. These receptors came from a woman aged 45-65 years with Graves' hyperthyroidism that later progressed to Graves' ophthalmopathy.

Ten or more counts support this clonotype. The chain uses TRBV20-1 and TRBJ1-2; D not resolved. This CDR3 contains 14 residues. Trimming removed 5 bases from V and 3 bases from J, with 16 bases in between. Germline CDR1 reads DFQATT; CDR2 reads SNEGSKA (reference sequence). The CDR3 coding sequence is TGCAGTGCTCCCCGGGATCTTGGCGACTATGGCTACACCTTC. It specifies CSAPRDLGDYGYTF.

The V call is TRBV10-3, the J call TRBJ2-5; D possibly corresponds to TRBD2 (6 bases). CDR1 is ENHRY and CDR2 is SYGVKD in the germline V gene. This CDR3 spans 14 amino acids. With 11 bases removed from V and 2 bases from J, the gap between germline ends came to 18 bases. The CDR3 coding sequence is TGTGCCTCAGGAATGGGGGGAGCTCAAGAGACCCAGTACTTC. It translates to CASGMGGAQETQYF.

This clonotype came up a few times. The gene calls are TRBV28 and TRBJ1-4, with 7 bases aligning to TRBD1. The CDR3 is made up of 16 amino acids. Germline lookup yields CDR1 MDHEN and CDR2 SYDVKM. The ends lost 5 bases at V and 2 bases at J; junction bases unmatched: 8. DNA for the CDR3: TGTGCCAGCAGTCCCCTGAAGGGGGCGACTAATGAAAAACTGTTTTTT. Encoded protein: CASSPLKGATNEKLFF.

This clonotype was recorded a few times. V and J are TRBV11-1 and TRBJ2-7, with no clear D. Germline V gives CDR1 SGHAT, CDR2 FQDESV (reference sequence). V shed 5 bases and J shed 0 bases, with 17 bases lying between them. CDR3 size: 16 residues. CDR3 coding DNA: TGTGCCAGCAGCCCAGTCTCTGCGCATAGCTCCTACGAGCAGTACTTC. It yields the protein CASSPVSAHSSYEQYF.

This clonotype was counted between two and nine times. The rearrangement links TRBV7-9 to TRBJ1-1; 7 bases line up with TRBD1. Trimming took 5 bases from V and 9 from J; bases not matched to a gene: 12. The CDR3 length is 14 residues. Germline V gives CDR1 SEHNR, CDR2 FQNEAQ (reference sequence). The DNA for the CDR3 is TGTGCCAGCAGCGCAGAGGGGGCTATAAGGAAAGCTTTCTTT. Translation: CASSAEGAIRKAFF.

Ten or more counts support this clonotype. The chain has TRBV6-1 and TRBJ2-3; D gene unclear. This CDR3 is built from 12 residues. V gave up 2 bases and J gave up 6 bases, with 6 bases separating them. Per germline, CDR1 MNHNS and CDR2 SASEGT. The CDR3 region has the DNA TGTGCCAGCAGTGAAATTCAGGATACGCAGTATTTT. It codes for CASSEIQDTQYF.

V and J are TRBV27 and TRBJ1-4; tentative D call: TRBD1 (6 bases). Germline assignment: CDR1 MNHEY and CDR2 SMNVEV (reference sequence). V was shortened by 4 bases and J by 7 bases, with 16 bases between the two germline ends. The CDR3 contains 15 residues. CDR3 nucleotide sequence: TGTGCCAGCAGTTCTCGAAGGGGGTCGGGTGAAAAACTGTTTTTT. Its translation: CASSSRRGSGEKLFF.

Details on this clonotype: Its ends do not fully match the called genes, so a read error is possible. This CDR3 is CATSGENRGATEAFF. In DNA, the CDR3 is TGTGCCACCAGCGGAGAAAACAGGGGCGCCACTGAAGCTTTCTTT. The genes are TRBV15 and TRBJ1-1; 7 bases line up with TRBD1. Germline V gene data show CDR1 as LNHNV and CDR2 as YYDKDF (reference sequence). There are 15 residues in the CDR3.

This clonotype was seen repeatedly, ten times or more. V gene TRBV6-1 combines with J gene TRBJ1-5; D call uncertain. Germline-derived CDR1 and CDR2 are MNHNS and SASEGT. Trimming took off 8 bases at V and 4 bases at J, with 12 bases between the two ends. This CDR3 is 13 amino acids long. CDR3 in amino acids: CASGSRGNQPQHF. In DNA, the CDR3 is TGTGCCAGCGGTTCACGGGGTAATCAGCCCCAGCATTTT.

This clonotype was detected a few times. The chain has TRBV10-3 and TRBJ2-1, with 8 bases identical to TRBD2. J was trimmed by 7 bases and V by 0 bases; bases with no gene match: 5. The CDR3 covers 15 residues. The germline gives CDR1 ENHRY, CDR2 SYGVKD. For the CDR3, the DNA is TGTGCCATCAGTGAGTCCAGCGGGAGAGGGAATGAGCAGTTCTTC. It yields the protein CAISESSGRGNEQFF.

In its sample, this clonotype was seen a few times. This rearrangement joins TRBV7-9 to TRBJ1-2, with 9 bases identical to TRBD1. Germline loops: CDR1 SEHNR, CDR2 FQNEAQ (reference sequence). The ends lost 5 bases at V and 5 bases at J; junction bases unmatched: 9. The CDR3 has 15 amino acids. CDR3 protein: CASSVAPGQGYGYTF. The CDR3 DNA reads TGTGCCAGCAGCGTCGCCCCGGGACAGGGTTATGGCTACACCTTC.

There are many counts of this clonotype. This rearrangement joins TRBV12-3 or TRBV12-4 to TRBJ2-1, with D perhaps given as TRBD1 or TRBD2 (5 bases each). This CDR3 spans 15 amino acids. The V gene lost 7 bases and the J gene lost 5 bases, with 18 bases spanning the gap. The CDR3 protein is CASTIGSRDHNEQFF. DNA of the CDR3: TGTGCCAGCACCATAGGGAGTAGGGACCACAATGAGCAGTTCTTC.

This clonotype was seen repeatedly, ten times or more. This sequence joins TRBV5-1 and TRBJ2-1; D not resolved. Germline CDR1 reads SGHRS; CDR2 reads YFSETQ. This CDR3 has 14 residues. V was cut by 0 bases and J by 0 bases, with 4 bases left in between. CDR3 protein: CASSLDHSYNEQFF. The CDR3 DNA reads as TGCGCCAGCAGCTTGGACCACTCCTACAATGAGCAGTTCTTC.

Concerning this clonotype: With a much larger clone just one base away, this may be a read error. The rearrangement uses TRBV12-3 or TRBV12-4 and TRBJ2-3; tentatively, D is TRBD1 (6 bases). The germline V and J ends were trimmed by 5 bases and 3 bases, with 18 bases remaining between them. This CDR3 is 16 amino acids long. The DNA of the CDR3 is TGTGCCAGCAGTCTTTCTAGCAGAGGGGGAACAGATACGCAGTATTTT. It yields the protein CASSLSSRGGTDTQYF.

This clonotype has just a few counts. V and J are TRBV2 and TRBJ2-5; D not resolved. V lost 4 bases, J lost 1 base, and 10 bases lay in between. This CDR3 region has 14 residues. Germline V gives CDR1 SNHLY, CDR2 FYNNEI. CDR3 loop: CASSGAAGQETQYF. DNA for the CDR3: TGTGCCAGCAGTGGGGCAGCCGGCCAAGAGACCCAGTACTTC.

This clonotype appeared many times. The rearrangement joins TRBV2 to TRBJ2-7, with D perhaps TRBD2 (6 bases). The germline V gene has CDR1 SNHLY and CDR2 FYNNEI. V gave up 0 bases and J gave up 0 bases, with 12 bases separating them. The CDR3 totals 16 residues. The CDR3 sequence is CASSEAVAVSSYEQYF. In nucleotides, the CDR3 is TGTGCCAGCAGTGAAGCTGTAGCGGTTAGCTCCTACGAGCAGTACTTC.

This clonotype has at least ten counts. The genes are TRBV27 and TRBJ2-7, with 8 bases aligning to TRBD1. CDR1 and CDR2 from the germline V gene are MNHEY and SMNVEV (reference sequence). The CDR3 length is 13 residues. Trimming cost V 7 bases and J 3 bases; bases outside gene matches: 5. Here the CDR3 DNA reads TGTGCCAGCAAAGGGACAGGCCGCTACGAGCAGTACTTC. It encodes CASKGTGRYEQYF.

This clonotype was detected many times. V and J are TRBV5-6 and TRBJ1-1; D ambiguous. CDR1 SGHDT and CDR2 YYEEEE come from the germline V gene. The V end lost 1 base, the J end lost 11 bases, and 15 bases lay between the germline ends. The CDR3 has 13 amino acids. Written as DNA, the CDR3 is TGTGCCAGCAGCTTGAGGCAGGAGACGAGTGCTTTCTTT. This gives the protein CASSLRQETSAFF.

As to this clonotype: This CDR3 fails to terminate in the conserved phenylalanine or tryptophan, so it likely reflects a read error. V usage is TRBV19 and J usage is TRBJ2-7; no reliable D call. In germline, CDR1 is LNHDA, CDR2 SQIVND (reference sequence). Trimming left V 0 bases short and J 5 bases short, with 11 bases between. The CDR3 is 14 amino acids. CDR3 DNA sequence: TGTGCCAGTAGTATAGATCCCTCGAAAAACGAGCAGTACTCC. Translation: CASSIDPSKNEQYS.

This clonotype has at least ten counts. This chain's CDR3 is CSASRLAGSYEQYF. CDR3 DNA: TGCAGTGCTAGTAGGCTAGCCGGCTCCTACGAGCAGTACTTC. The chain combines TRBV20-1 with TRBJ2-7, with a weak D call TRBD2 (5 bases). CDR1 is DFQATT and CDR2 is SNEGSKA in the germline V gene (reference sequence). The ends were cut back, 3 bases at V and 0 bases at J, with 12 bases in the middle. The CDR3 runs to 14 residues.

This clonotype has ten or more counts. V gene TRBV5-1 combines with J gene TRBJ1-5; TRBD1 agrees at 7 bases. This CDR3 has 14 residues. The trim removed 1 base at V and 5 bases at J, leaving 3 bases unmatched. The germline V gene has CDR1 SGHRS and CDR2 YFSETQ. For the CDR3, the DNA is TGCGCCAGCAGCTTGCTGACAGGGCATCAGCCCCAGCATTTT. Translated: CASSLLTGHQPQHF. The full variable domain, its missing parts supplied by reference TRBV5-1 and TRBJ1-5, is KAGVTQTPRYLIKTRGQQVTLSCSPISGHRSVSWYQQTPGQGLQFLFEYFSETQRNKGNFPGRFSGRQFSNSRSEMNVSTLELGDSALYLCASSLLTGHQPQHFGDGTRLSIL.

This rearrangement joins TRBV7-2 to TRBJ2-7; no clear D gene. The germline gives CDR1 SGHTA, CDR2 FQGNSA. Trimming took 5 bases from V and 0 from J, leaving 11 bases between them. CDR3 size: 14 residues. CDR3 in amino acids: CASSPLRSSYEQYF. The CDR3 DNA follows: TGTGCCAGCAGCCCCCTTAGGAGCTCCTACGAGCAGTACTTC. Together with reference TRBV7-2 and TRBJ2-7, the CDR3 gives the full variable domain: GAGVSQSPSNKVTEKGKDVELRCDPISGHTALYWYRQSLGQGLEFLIYFQGNSAPDKSGLPSDRFSAERTGGSVSTLTIQRTQQEDSAVYLCASSPLRSSYEQYFGPGTRLTVT.

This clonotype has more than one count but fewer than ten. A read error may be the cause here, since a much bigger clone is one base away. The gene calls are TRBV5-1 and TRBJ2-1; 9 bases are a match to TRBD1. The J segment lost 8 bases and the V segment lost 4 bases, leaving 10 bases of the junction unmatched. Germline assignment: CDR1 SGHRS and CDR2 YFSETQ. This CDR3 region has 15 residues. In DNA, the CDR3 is TGCGCCAGCAGCCAACAGGGACAGGGCTTGGATGAGCAGTTCTTC. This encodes CASSQQGQGLDEQFF.

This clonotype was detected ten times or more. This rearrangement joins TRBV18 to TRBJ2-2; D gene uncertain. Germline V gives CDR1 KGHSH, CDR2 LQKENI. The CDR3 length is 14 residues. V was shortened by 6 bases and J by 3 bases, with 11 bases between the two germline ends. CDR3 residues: CASSGPQDTGELFF. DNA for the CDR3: TGTGCCAGCTCTGGGCCTCAAGACACCGGGGAGCTGTTTTTT.